These 32 T cell receptor beta chains share one sample of origin, sequenced in a study of vaccination effects on CD4 cells after COVID-19. Sequenced by immunoSEQ multiplex PCR; TCRdb stores in-frame clones only, minus some. The sample yields around 59,000 clones, 60% to 80% seen once. These receptors' antigens are unknown. Expansion with viral peptide pools was applied to antigen-specific CD4+ T cells by the ViraFEST assay prior to sequencing. Culture proceeded for under twelve days, and CD4+ T cells were then isolated. The cohort was immunized with two doses of either the BNT162b2 or mRNA-1273 vaccine. The material was CD4+ T cells from PBMCs cultured with HCoV-OC43 spike peptides, obtained after COVID-19 vaccination. Subset: HCoV-OC43 spike overlapping peptide pool stimulation. Source of these receptors: a human donor who received a COVID-19 vaccine.

This sequence joins TRBV3-1 (or the pseudogene TRBV3-2) and TRBJ1-4; tentatively, D is TRBD1 (5 bases). Per germline, CDR1 LGHDT and CDR2 YNNKEL (reference sequence). This CDR3 region has 14 residues. Trimming shortened V by 4 bases and J by 7 bases, and 13 bases separated the two germline ends. The DNA of the CDR3 is TGTGCCAGCAGCCCCGGGGGGATTAGTGAAAAACTGTTTTTT. This translates into CASSPGGISEKLFF.

This chain connects TRBV11-3 to TRBJ2-1; possibly TRBD1 or TRBD2 for D (5 bases each). Per the germline V gene, CDR1 is SGHNT and CDR2 is YENEEA. V dropped 1 base and J dropped 10 bases, with 11 bases sitting between them. The CDR3 extends over 13 amino acids. This CDR3 reads CASSLVRGREQFF. CDR3 sequence (DNA): TGTGCCAGCAGCTTAGTTCGGGGCCGGGAGCAGTTCTTC. The whole variable domain, filled in from reference TRBV11-3 and TRBJ2-1, reads EAGVVQSPRYKIIEKKQPVAFWCNPISGHNTLYWYLQNLGQGPELLIRYENEEAVDDSQLPKDRFSAERLKGVDSTLKIQPAELGDSAVYLCASSLVRGREQFFGPGTRLTVL.

This chain joins TRBV3-1 (or the pseudogene TRBV3-2) and TRBJ1-1; D call uncertain. This CDR3 contains 13 residues. V was trimmed by 0 bases and J by 5 bases, leaving 7 bases between them. Germline CDR1 LGHDT, CDR2 YNNKEL (reference sequence). Here the CDR3 reads CASSQDLGTEAFF. CDR3 DNA sequence: TGTGCCAGCAGCCAAGACCTGGGGACTGAAGCTTTCTTT.

The chain recombines TRBV6-5 with TRBJ1-2, with no clear D. Germline V gene sequence: CDR1 MNHEY, CDR2 SVGAGI. V was pared by 1 base and J by 4 bases, with 10 bases between. The CDR3 covers 14 residues. The CDR3 DNA reads as TGTGCCAGCAGTTACTATCGGAAAGGCTATGGCTACACCTTC. This gives the protein CASSYYRKGYGYTF.

The CDR3 is CAISEGAGNTIYF. CDR3 coding DNA: TGTGCCATCAGTGAAGGGGCGGGAAACACCATATATTTT. The chain is built from TRBV10-3 and TRBJ1-3; weak D call: TRBD1 (5 bases). This CDR3 spans 13 amino acids. In germline, CDR1 is ENHRY, CDR2 SYGVKD. The V gene lost 3 bases and the J gene lost 4 bases, with 7 bases spanning the gap.

The V call is TRBV5-8, the J call TRBJ1-1, with D tentatively TRBD1 (5 bases). CDR1 and CDR2 (germline): SGHTS, YDEGEE. The CDR3 extends over 15 amino acids. Trimming stripped 2 bases from V and 1 base from J, with 12 bases between. The CDR3 region has the DNA TGTGCCAGCAGCTTTCGGGGGGACCCGAACACTGAAGCTTTCTTT. As protein: CASSFRGDPNTEAFF.

In this sample, this clone turned up once. This chain uses TRBV18 with TRBJ2-3, with 10 nucleotides matching TRBD2. V dropped 3 bases and J dropped 3; count of bases not matched to a gene: 9. The CDR3 runs to 17 residues. Germline-derived CDR1 and CDR2 are KGHSH and LQKENI. The CDR3 spells CASSPTGTSVGTDTQYF. The CDR3 nucleotides are TGTGCCAGCTCACCTACCGGGACTAGCGTTGGGACAGATACGCAGTATTTT.

V and J are TRBV5-1 and TRBJ1-1; no clear D. Trimming took off 2 bases at V and 4 bases at J, with 15 bases between the two ends. Germline V CDR1 and CDR2: SGHRS, YFSETQ. This CDR3 has 15 residues. CDR3 in amino acids: CASSFLGRTGTEAFF. CDR3 nucleotides: TGCGCCAGCAGCTTCTTAGGACGTACCGGCACTGAAGCTTTCTTT. Based on the CDR3 plus reference TRBV5-1 and TRBJ1-1, the full variable domain is KAGVTQTPRYLIKTRGQQVTLSCSPISGHRSVSWYQQTPGQGLQFLFEYFSETQRNKGNFPGRFSGRQFSNSRSEMNVSTLELGDSALYLCASSFLGRTGTEAFFGQGTRLTVV.

Only a few counts were recorded for this clone. The CDR3 DNA reads as TGTGCCAGCACAAAGACCCAGGGAACTGAAGCTTTCTTT. Translation gives CASTKTQGTEAFF. This chain connects TRBV7-9 to TRBJ1-1; TRBD1 is a possible D gene (5 bases). Deletions cut 7 bases from V and 5 bases from J, with 14 bases between. This CDR3 has 13 residues. CDR1 is SEHNR and CDR2 is FQNEAQ in the germline V gene (reference sequence).

The rearrangement uses TRBV18 and TRBJ2-7, with D perhaps TRBD2 (6 bases). CDR1 KGHSH and CDR2 LQKENI come from the germline V gene. The V and J ends lost 3 bases and 6 bases respectively, with 12 bases between them. This CDR3 spans 13 amino acids. The CDR3 region is CASSPGAGSEQYV. For the CDR3, the DNA is TGTGCCAGCTCACCCGGAGCCGGGAGCGAGCAGTACGTC.

This clone was seen only once. The V gene is TRBV18, the J gene TRBJ2-5, with D perhaps TRBD1 or TRBD2 (5 bases each). Trimming cost V 2 bases and J 5 bases, with 15 bases left between them. The germline gives CDR1 KGHSH, CDR2 LQKENI. CDR3 length: 15 amino acids. The CDR3 is CASSPLDGTRETQYF. DNA of the CDR3: TGTGCCAGCTCACCATTAGACGGGACGCGGGAGACCCAGTACTTC.

This clone appeared a single time. J is TRBJ2-5 and V is TRBV29-1, with 7 bases matching TRBD1. This CDR3 region has 14 residues. V was clipped by 7 bases and J by 2 bases; unmatched bases: 10. The V gene's germline CDR1 is SQVTM and CDR2 ANQGSEA. The CDR3 loop is CSAWTGNFQETQYF. The CDR3 bases are TGCAGCGCTTGGACAGGAAATTTTCAAGAGACCCAGTACTTC.

V and J are TRBV2 and TRBJ2-1, with D perhaps matching TRBD2 (7 bases). With 0 bases removed from V and 9 bases from J, the gap between germline ends came to 12 bases. The length of the CDR3 is 14 residues. The V gene's germline CDR1 is SNHLY and CDR2 FYNNEI. CDR3 in DNA: TGTGCCAGCAGTGAAGCGGGGGGGCCCTTTGAGCAGTTCTTC. Translated, it gives CASSEAGGPFEQFF.

The chain joins TRBV3-1 (or the pseudogene TRBV3-2) to TRBJ1-2; D perhaps matches TRBD1 (6 bases). The V end lost 4 bases, the J end lost 2 bases, and 14 bases lay between the germline ends. CDR3 size: 15 residues. The germline gives CDR1 LGHDT, CDR2 YNNKEL (reference sequence). This CDR3 is CASSPWDTRNYGYTF. DNA of the CDR3: TGTGCCAGCAGCCCTTGGGACACCCGCAACTATGGCTACACCTTC.

In this sample, this clone turned up a few times. DNA of the CDR3: TGTGCCACCAGTGAAACCGGGACAAGGACTACCGGGGAGCTGTTTTTT. Translated: CATSETGTRTTGELFF. This chain links TRBV24-1 with TRBJ2-2; D perhaps matches TRBD1 (6 bases). The CDR3 covers 16 residues. Trimming stripped 4 bases from V and 5 bases from J, with 16 bases between. Germline-derived CDR1 and CDR2 are KGHDR and SFDVKD.

This clone was recorded a few times. This chain uses TRBV2 with TRBJ2-1; D perhaps matches TRBD1 (5 bases). V lost 6 bases, J lost 9 bases, and 12 bases lay in between. Germline V gene data show CDR1 as SNHLY and CDR2 as FYNNEI. This CDR3 has 12 residues. The CDR3 region has the DNA TGTGCCAGCAGATCAGGGTTCAGTGAGCAGTTCTTC. This codes for CASRSGFSEQFF.

The chain has TRBV11-2 and TRBJ2-7; the D is unclear. Trimming took 1 base from V and 4 from J, leaving 8 bases between them. Germline loops: CDR1 SGHAT, CDR2 FQNNGV. CDR3 length: 13 amino acids. In DNA, the CDR3 is TGTGCCAGCAGCTTAGCTGTGGCATACGAGCAGTACGTC. Protein: CASSLAVAYEQYV.

V usage is TRBV3-1 (or the pseudogene TRBV3-2) and J usage is TRBJ1-1; the D is unclear. The length of the CDR3 is 15 residues. CDR1 and CDR2 (germline): LGHDT, YNNKEL (reference sequence). V dropped 4 bases and J dropped 0 bases, with 12 bases sitting between them. CDR3 DNA sequence: TGTGCCAGCAGCCGATCTAACGTTATGAACACTGAAGCTTTCTTT. This encodes CASSRSNVMNTEAFF.

The J gene is TRBJ2-2, the V gene TRBV5-4; the match to TRBD2 covers 8 bases. Unmatched junction bases numbered 12, after V lost 4 bases and J lost 7 bases. This CDR3 is built from 16 residues. Germline V lookup: CDR1 SGHNT, CDR2 YYREEE (reference sequence). This CDR3 reads CASSPRNGGAIGELFF. Written as DNA, the CDR3 is TGTGCCAGCAGCCCCCGCAACGGGGGGGCAATCGGGGAGCTGTTTTTT.

The rearrangement links TRBV6-1 to TRBJ2-5; 9 nucleotides match TRBD2. Trimming cost V 1 base and J 3 bases; bases outside gene matches: 3. Germline loops: CDR1 MNHNS, CDR2 SASEGT. The CDR3 is 15 residues long. The CDR3 spells CASSEGSGGKETQYF. CDR3 coding DNA: TGTGCCAGCAGTGAAGGTAGCGGGGGAAAAGAGACCCAGTACTTC.

The gene calls are TRBV12-3 or TRBV12-4 and TRBJ1-2; no definite D call. V was shortened by 6 bases and J by 8 bases, with 13 bases between the two germline ends. The CDR3 has 12 amino acids. CDR3 sequence (DNA): TGTGCCAGCAGCTCATCCGCGGGCGGCTACACCTTC. Translation gives CASSSSAGGYTF.

This clone was seen a handful of times. The chain links TRBV28 to TRBJ1-6, with D perhaps matching TRBD1 (6 bases). Germline lookup yields CDR1 MDHEN and CDR2 SYDVKM. CDR3 length: 15 amino acids. Between the trimmed V and J ends, which lost 5 bases and 9 bases, there was a span of 17 bases. The CDR3 here is CASSARGPAGSPLHF. Here the CDR3 DNA reads TGTGCCAGCAGTGCGCGGGGGCCCGCGGGTTCACCCCTCCACTTT. The full variable domain, with the rest looked up from reference TRBV28 and TRBJ1-6, is DVKVTQSSRYLVKRTGEKVFLECVQDMDHENMFWYRQDPGLGLRLIYFSYDVKMKEKGDIPEGYSVSREKKERFSLILESASTNQTSMYLCASSARGPAGSPLHFGNGTRLTVT.

The V call is TRBV5-4, the J call TRBJ1-5; maybe TRBD1 (5 bases). Trimming removed 3 bases from V and 7 bases from J, with 8 bases in between. The CDR3 contains 12 residues. Per germline, CDR1 SGHNT and CDR2 YYREEE (reference sequence). CDR3 in amino acids: CASSSQGQPQHF. CDR3 bases: TGTGCCAGCAGCTCCCAGGGCCAGCCCCAGCATTTT.

This clone was recorded only once. This chain connects TRBV5-6 to TRBJ2-2; D gene ambiguous. Germline lookup yields CDR1 SGHDT and CDR2 YYEEEE. This CDR3 contains 14 residues. V lost 3 bases and J 5 bases, leaving 11 bases between the germline ends. The CDR3 region has the DNA TGTGCCAGCAGCTCGGTAGAGGTGACCGGGGAGCTGTTTTTT. Protein sequence: CASSSVEVTGELFF.

The CDR3 is CASSLAGGEQFF. CDR3 DNA sequence: TGTGCCAGCAGCTTAGCCGGGGGTGAGCAGTTCTTC. The genes are TRBV11-2 and TRBJ2-1, with a tentative D call TRBD2 (6 bases). The CDR3 is 12 amino acids. V was cut by 1 base and J by 9 bases, with 7 bases left in between. Germline V CDR1 and CDR2: SGHAT, FQNNGV.

In its sample, this clone was seen a few times. V is TRBV7-2 and J is TRBJ2-1; TRBD1 aligns across 9 bases. The CDR3 covers 18 residues. The V gene's germline CDR1 is SGHTA and CDR2 FQGNSA. V lost 6 bases and J lost 9; bases outside the gene matches: 21. This chain's CDR3 is CASSYPYLIPGQGSEQFF. CDR3 bases: TGTGCCAGCAGTTACCCTTACCTTATCCCGGGACAGGGATCTGAGCAGTTCTTC.

J is TRBJ2-1 and V is TRBV24-1, with 7 bases aligning to TRBD1. The CDR3 extends over 17 amino acids. V lost 3 bases to trimming and J lost 8 bases; unmatched junction nucleotides: 15. Germline CDR1 KGHDR, CDR2 SFDVKD. The CDR3 sequence: CATSDPSHRGPVHEQFF. CDR3 in DNA: TGTGCCACCAGTGATCCCTCCCACAGGGGTCCGGTTCATGAGCAGTTCTTC.

This chain joins TRBV19 and TRBJ1-1, with no clear D. The CDR3 is 14 residues long. Germline V gene data show CDR1 as LNHDA and CDR2 as SQIVND (reference sequence). V lost 5 bases and J lost 2, with 12 bases in between. The CDR3 coding sequence is TGTGCCAGTAGTCCCCGGACGGATAACACTGAAGCTTTCTTT. Its translation is CASSPRTDNTEAFF. The variable domain in full, with the rest retrieved from reference TRBV19 and TRBJ1-1, is DGGITQSPKYLFRKEGQNVTLSCEQNLNHDAMYWYRQDPGQGLRLIYYSQIVNDFQKGDIAEGYSVSREKKESFPLTVTSAQKNPTAFYLCASSPRTDNTEAFFGQGTRLTVV.

The chain joins TRBV23-1 to TRBJ1-1, with D possibly TRBD1 on 5 matching bases. TRBV23-1 is designated an ORF whose function remains uncertain. V lost 7 bases and J 3 bases, leaving 12 bases between the germline ends. CDR3 length equals 13 residues. In DNA form, the CDR3 reads TGCGCCAGCACTCGACAGTCGTACACTGAAGCTTTCTTT. Translation gives CASTRQSYTEAFF.

The J gene is TRBJ1-6, the V gene TRBV12-3 or TRBV12-4; D remains ambiguous. Trimming pared 3 bases from V and 7 bases from J, leaving 4 bases between. CDR3 length: 12 residues. As DNA, the CDR3 is TGTGCCAGCAGTTTTAACAATTCACCCCTCCACTTT. This sequence encodes CASSFNNSPLHF.

V usage is TRBV5-1 and J usage is TRBJ2-2; 9 bases map to TRBD2. This CDR3 region has 15 residues. Germline V gives CDR1 SGHRS, CDR2 YFSETQ. J gave up 5 bases and V 4 bases, and 6 bases lay outside the gene matches. CDR3 DNA sequence: TGCGCCAGCAGCCCCGGGACTAGCAATACCGGGGAGCTGTTTTTT. It specifies CASSPGTSNTGELFF.

This clone was recorded only once. The chain is built from TRBV7-9 and TRBJ2-7; D is perhaps TRBD2 (5 bases). V dropped 5 bases and J dropped 5 bases, with 10 bases sitting between them. CDR1 and CDR2 from the germline V gene are SEHNR and FQNEAQ (reference sequence). This CDR3 has 12 amino acids. DNA of the CDR3: TGTGCCAGCAGCCCACACGGGAACGAGCAGTACGTC. Its protein product is CASSPHGNEQYV.